These 28 T cell receptor beta chains originate from one sample sequenced in a study of neurological immune-mediated disorders. TCRdb redid the calling of the 5' RACE reads with MiXCR, one entry per CDR3 protein. The sample contains tens of thousands of distinct CDR3 sequences, roughly 25% of which appear only once. Sequenced material: PBMCs. These receptors were taken from a woman aged 70-85 years in good health.

This chain uses TRBV6-6 with TRBJ1-1; 9 bases align to TRBD1. J was trimmed by 3 bases and V by 2 bases; bases with no gene match: 4. Germline loops: CDR1 MNHNY, CDR2 SVGAGI (reference sequence). This CDR3 is built from 15 residues. CDR3 sequence: CASSYGRTGDTEAFF. DNA of the CDR3: TGTGCCAGCAGTTACGGTCGGACAGGGGACACTGAAGCTTTCTTT.

This clonotype was observed at least ten times. This CDR3 reads CASSQGGADANYGYTF. CDR3 nucleotides: TGCGCCAGCAGCCAAGGAGGGGCGGACGCTAACTATGGCTACACCTTC. The V gene is TRBV4-1, the J gene TRBJ1-2, with D maybe TRBD1 (5 bases). The CDR3 runs to 16 residues. Germline values: CDR1 MGHRA, CDR2 YSYEKL. Trimming removed 1 base from V and 0 bases from J, with 12 bases in between.

In this sample, this clonotype turned up many times. The DNA of the CDR3 is TGTGCCAGCAGTTCCTACACTAGCGGGAGGATAAATGAGCAGTTCTTC. Translation gives CASSSYTSGRINEQFF. The genes are TRBV12-3 or TRBV12-4 and TRBJ2-1, with 12 bases lining up with TRBD2. This CDR3 is built from 16 residues. V trimming: 4 bases; J trimming: 7 bases; junction bases outside the gene matches: 8.

This clonotype was seen repeatedly, ten times or more. The chain carries TRBV12-5 and TRBJ1-6, with a tentative D call TRBD1 (5 bases). The CDR3 has 13 residues. Germline V gene lookup returns CDR1 LGHNT and CDR2 FRNRAP. With 1 base removed from V and 10 bases from J, the gap between germline ends came to 8 bases. This chain's CDR3 is CASGLGGDSPLHF. As DNA, the CDR3 is TGTGCTAGTGGTTTGGGGGGGGACTCACCCCTCCACTTT.

The chain uses TRBV28 and TRBJ2-6, with D unresolved. The CDR3 runs to 16 residues. V was clipped by 1 base and J by 2 bases, with 9 bases between them. The V gene's germline CDR1 is MDHEN and CDR2 SYDVKM. CDR3 nucleotides: TGTGCCAGCAGTTTATTGGGTTCTGCTGGGGCCAACGTCCTGACTTTC. Translation: CASSLLGSAGANVLTF.

On this clonotype: A read error may explain this, as a much larger clone is one base away. The rearrangement joins TRBV28 to TRBJ2-3; a possible D gene is TRBD1 (5 bases). Trimming shortened V by 5 bases and J by 5 bases, and 11 bases separated the two germline ends. This CDR3 comprises 13 residues. Germline V gene lookup returns CDR1 MDHEN and CDR2 SYDVKM. This CDR3 reads CASSTTAKDTQYF. The CDR3 DNA sequence: TGTGCCAGCAGTACGACAGCCAAAGATACGCAGTATTTT.

This sequence joins TRBV20-1 and TRBJ1-5; the D gene is possibly TRBD1 (6 bases). CDR1 and CDR2 (germline): DFQATT, SNEGSKA (reference sequence). Trimming cost V 5 bases and J 2 bases, with 16 bases left between them. The CDR3 totals 15 residues. This CDR3 reads CSAFENRVGNQPQHF. The DNA for the CDR3 is TGCAGTGCTTTCGAGAACAGGGTTGGCAATCAGCCCCAGCATTTT.

This chain joins TRBV7-2 and TRBJ2-5; TRBD2 aligns across 8 bases. V shed 3 bases and J 4 bases; nucleotides not matched to a gene: 16. Germline V CDR1 and CDR2: SGHTA, FQGNSA. This CDR3 contains 18 residues. For the CDR3, the DNA is TGTGCCAGCAGCTTCCCCGGGACTAGTCCAACTCTAGCAGAGACCCAGTACTTC. Encoded protein: CASSFPGTSPTLAETQYF.

V gene TRBV21-1 combines with J gene TRBJ1-5; the tabulated D call, TRBD1, remains unverified against the DNA. TRBV21-1 is an annotated pseudogene. CDR3 length equals 20 residues. The CDR3 nucleotides read TGTGCCAGCAGCAAAAGGCCGACCGGGACAGGGGGTTATAGCAATCAGCCCCAGCATTTT. This codes for CASSKRPTGTGGYSNQPQHF.

This clonotype was counted ten times or more. The genes are TRBV5-1 and TRBJ1-2, with D tentatively TRBD1 (5 bases). Germline lookup yields CDR1 SGHRS and CDR2 YFSETQ. The CDR3 is made up of 14 amino acids. The V end was cut by 6 bases, the J end by 2 bases, with 14 bases between. The DNA of the CDR3 is TGCGCCAGCACCGTCTCAGGGAGGAACTATGGCTACACCTTC. Protein product: CASTVSGRNYGYTF.

A few counts support this clonotype. The rearrangement joins TRBV5-1 to TRBJ2-1, with 11 bases identical to TRBD2. The germline gives CDR1 SGHRS, CDR2 YFSETQ. V lost 9 bases, J lost 5 bases, and 7 bases stayed unmatched. There are 14 residues in the CDR3. CDR3 amino acids: CATTVTSGNNEQFF. CDR3 in DNA: TGCGCCACAACGGTGACTAGCGGGAACAATGAGCAGTTCTTC.

This clonotype has ten or more counts. V and J are TRBV20-1 and TRBJ2-7; TRBD1 might be the D (6 bases). Germline assignment: CDR1 DFQATT and CDR2 SNEGSKA (reference sequence). This CDR3 has 15 amino acids. V dropped 2 bases and J dropped 0 bases, with 14 bases sitting between them. In DNA, the CDR3 is TGCAGTGCTAGATCAGGGGTGGTCGGCTCCTACGAGCAGTACTTC. The encoded protein is CSARSGVVGSYEQYF.

This clonotype came up many times. V usage is TRBV6-5 and J usage is TRBJ1-2; TRBD1 is a possible D gene (5 bases). In germline, CDR1 is MNHEY, CDR2 SVGAGI. The CDR3 covers 12 residues. The V gene lost 6 bases and the J gene lost 7 bases, with 12 bases spanning the gap. CDR3 in amino acids: CASRTGGGGYTF. In DNA, the CDR3 is TGTGCCAGCAGAACCGGGGGGGGTGGCTACACCTTC.

This clonotype was observed many times. V is TRBV20-1 and J is TRBJ2-5; weak D call: TRBD2 (5 bases). The CDR3 spans 16 residues. Germline CDR1 and CDR2: DFQATT and SNEGSKA (reference sequence). V was trimmed by 0 bases and J by 4 bases, leaving 18 bases between them. In DNA form, the CDR3 reads TGCAGTGCTAGAGATCTCAGCGGAACGACCGGAGAGACCCAGTACTTC. It encodes CSARDLSGTTGETQYF.

This clonotype was observed many times. V usage is TRBV5-1 and J usage is TRBJ1-5; a possible D gene is TRBD1 (5 bases). There are 16 residues in the CDR3. Germline V gene data show CDR1 as SGHRS and CDR2 as YFSETQ. The V end was cut by 0 bases, the J end by 3 bases, with 13 bases between. The CDR3 sequence: CASSLGPRRANQPQHF. CDR3 nucleotide sequence: TGCGCCAGCAGCTTGGGTCCCCGCAGGGCCAATCAGCCCCAGCATTTT.

This clonotype appeared many times. Since a much larger clone is just one base distant, this may be a read error. The chain carries TRBV12-3 or TRBV12-4 and TRBJ1-1; D gene ambiguous. The CDR3 totals 13 residues. With 6 bases removed from V and 7 bases from J, the gap between germline ends came to 15 bases. The CDR3 sequence: CASSPPGPVEAFF. CDR3 nucleotide sequence: TGTGCCAGCAGCCCTCCCGGGCCGGTTGAAGCTTTCTTT.

The chain carries TRBV7-8 and TRBJ2-7; possibly TRBD1 or TRBD2 for D (6 bases each). This CDR3 has 22 amino acids. CDR1 is SGHVS and CDR2 is FQNEAQ in the germline V gene. The V and J ends lost 1 base and 5 bases respectively, with 36 bases between them. The CDR3 DNA reads TGTGCCAGCAGCTTAGTAGGCCAGGGGTGGATCAGAGGGGGGCTTTCTGTCCACGAGCAGTACTTC. Protein: CASSLVGQGWIRGGLSVHEQYF. The complete variable domain, with remaining parts taken from reference TRBV7-8 and TRBJ2-7, reads GAGVSQSPRYKVAKRGQDVALRCDPISGHVSLFWYQQALGQGPEFLTYFQNEAQLDKSGLPSDRFFAERPEGSVSTLKIQRTQQEDSAVYLCASSLVGQGWIRGGLSVHEQYFGPGTRLTVT.

This clonotype is medium-sized by share. The chain is built from TRBV27 and TRBJ2-6; D ambiguous. V shed 4 bases and J shed 0 bases, with 7 bases lying between them. Germline loops: CDR1 MNHEY, CDR2 SMNVEV (reference sequence). The CDR3 consists of 15 residues. The CDR3 bases are TGTGCCAGCAGTTCGTACTACTCTGGGGCCAACGTCCTGACTTTC. It is translated as CASSSYYSGANVLTF.

This clonotype was found once. The genes are TRBV5-1 and TRBJ1-1; D may be TRBD1 (5 bases). The germline gives CDR1 SGHRS, CDR2 YFSETQ. Trimming took 2 bases from V and 8 from J, leaving 13 bases between them. The CDR3 spans 13 residues. CDR3 bases: TGCGCCAGCAGCTTTTTGTGTACAGGCGAAGCTTTCTTT. Residues: CASSFLCTGEAFF.

There are many counts of this clonotype. V usage is TRBV20-1 and J usage is TRBJ2-2; D remains ambiguous. Germline-derived CDR1 and CDR2 are DFQATT and SNEGSKA (reference sequence). The CDR3 runs to 15 residues. Trimming pared 6 bases from V and 3 bases from J, leaving 17 bases between. CDR3: CSARHPGSHTGELFF. CDR3 nucleotide sequence: TGCAGTGCACGACACCCGGGCTCTCACACCGGGGAGCTGTTTTTT.

At least ten counts were recorded for this clonotype. The chain uses TRBV2 and TRBJ2-1, with no clear D. Germline V gene lookup returns CDR1 SNHLY and CDR2 FYNNEI. Trimming took off 3 bases at V and 2 bases at J, with 14 bases between the two ends. This CDR3 has 16 residues. CDR3 DNA sequence: TGTGCCAGCAGTGAGGGCAGCCGCTTAACCTACAATGAGCAGTTCTTC. This translates into CASSEGSRLTYNEQFF.

This clonotype was seen at least ten times. The J gene is TRBJ2-1, the V gene TRBV4-1; 11 bases agree with TRBD2. Germline CDR1 and CDR2: MGHRA and YSYEKL. CDR3 size: 16 residues. V trimming: 4 bases; J trimming: 12 bases; junction bases outside the gene matches: 14. CDR3 nucleotides: TGCGCCAGCAGCCGTACCGGGACTAGCGGAGGGGGGGTGCAGTTCTTC. Protein: CASSRTGTSGGGVQFF.

This clonotype was counted at least ten times. The chain links TRBV3-1 to TRBJ1-2; D remains ambiguous. Looked up from germline, CDR1 is LGHDT and CDR2 is YNNKEL (reference sequence). CDR3 length equals 13 residues. Trimming stripped 5 bases from V and 7 bases from J, with 14 bases between. For the CDR3, the DNA is TGTGCCAGCAGCTCTCACTGGGAAGGTGGCTACACCTTC. This encodes CASSSHWEGGYTF.

This clonotype came up many times. The J gene is TRBJ2-1, the V gene TRBV3-1; 8 bases are a match to TRBD2. The CDR3 sequence is 14 residues long. J was trimmed by 9 bases and V by 2 bases; bases with no gene match: 6. Germline loops: CDR1 LGHDT, CDR2 YNNKEL (reference sequence). CDR3 sequence: CASSQSGLAPEQFF. CDR3 nucleotides: TGTGCCAGCAGCCAATCCGGACTAGCTCCTGAGCAGTTCTTC.

This clonotype was counted many times. The chain links TRBV7-6 to TRBJ2-3, with 13 bases fitting TRBD2. The CDR3 runs to 18 residues. Germline V gives CDR1 SGHVS, CDR2 FNYEAQ. Trimming cost V 5 bases and J 1 base; bases outside gene matches: 9. The CDR3 DNA is TGTGCCAGCAGCCGTAGGACTAGCGGGAGTCACGGCACAGATACGCAGTATTTT. As protein: CASSRRTSGSHGTDTQYF.

The gene calls are TRBV4-1 and TRBJ2-5, with TRBD2 identical over 9 bases. Germline V gives CDR1 MGHRA, CDR2 YSYEKL. The CDR3 is 16 amino acids. Trimming removed 3 bases from V and 4 bases from J; junction bases left unmatched: 9. This CDR3 is CASSQLGTSLGETQYF. DNA for the CDR3: TGCGCCAGCAGCCAGTTGGGGACTAGCCTCGGAGAGACCCAGTACTTC.

This clonotype was counted many times. The chain carries TRBV7-2 and TRBJ2-3; no clear D gene. Germline CDR1 is SGHTA and CDR2 is FQGNSA. Deletions cut 8 bases from V and 2 bases from J, with 11 bases between. This CDR3 has 13 residues. CDR3 residues: CASGSRATDTQYF. CDR3 DNA sequence: TGTGCCAGCGGGTCCCGGGCCACAGATACGCAGTATTTT.

A note on this clonotype: A junction end diverges from the germline sequence, so it may reflect a read error. The V and J genes are TRBV7-6 and TRBJ1-5, with D uncertain. CDR3 length: 13 residues. CDR1 and CDR2 from the germline V gene are SGHVS and FNYEAQ. The CDR3 nucleotides read TGTGCCAGCCAAGGCGGTAGCAATCATCCCCAGAATTTT. Amino acids: CASQGGSNHPQNF.